A selection of T cell receptor beta chains follows, all from one sample in a study of CD4+ T cells in melanoma. The method was immunoSEQ multiplex PCR; TCRdb's version includes in-frame clones alone and lacks a portion of them. The data contain more than 20,000 clones, about 77% of them seen just once; the ten biggest clones take up 7.5% to 10%. The receptors shown here come from a human donor with melanoma. CDR3s include the opening cysteine and the closing phenylalanine or tryptophan. Fields, in order: J gene, D gene, V gene, CDR3 DNA, CDR3 protein. A D gene is named only where the DNA matches it firmly.

TRBJ1-3 TRBD1 TRBV5-5 TGTGCCAGCAGTTACGACAGGGGAAGAAACACCATATATTTT CASSYDRGRNTIYF
TRBJ1-3 . TRBV2 TGTGCCAGCAGTGCAGGACAGTCCTCTGGAAACACCATATATTTT CASSAGQSSGNTIYF
TRBJ2-1 . TRBV6-5 TGTGCCAGCAGTTACGACAACACGGGCGGTGAGCAGTTCTTC CASSYDNTGGEQFF
TRBJ2-2 . TRBV11-2 TGTGCCAGCAGCTTAGTAAACTACGTCACCGGGGAGCTGTTTTTT CASSLVNYVTGELFF
TRBJ1-6 . TRBV9 TGTGCCAGCAGCGAGGGGGGTTGGAATTCACCCCTCCACTTT CASSEGGWNSPLHF
TRBJ2-7 TRBD2 TRBV20-1 TGCAGTGCTCCCGGGGGGGCCACGCAGTACTTC CSAPGGATQYF
TRBJ1-5 TRBD1 TRBV5-1 TGCGCCAGCAGCAGGACAGGGGATCAGCCCCAGCATTTT CASSRTGDQPQHF
TRBJ2-3 TRBD2 TRBV30 TGTGCCTGTCACGCCGAGCGGGGGGGCCCAGATACGCAGTATTTT CACHAERGGPDTQYF
TRBJ2-5 TRBD2 TRBV10-2 TGCGCCAGCAGTGATACGGGGGGCCAAGAGACCCAGTACTTC CASSDTGGQETQYF
TRBJ2-5 . TRBV6-5 TGTGCCAGCAGTTACAATGTCCTAGAGACCCAGTACTTC CASSYNVLETQYF
TRBJ2-3 TRBD2 TRBV5-1 TGCGCCAGCAGCTTCCTGGGGGGGGGCACAGATACGCAGTATTTT CASSFLGGGTDTQYF
TRBJ1-2 TRBD1 TRBV4-2 TGTGCCAGCAGCCAAGAGACAGGGGCAGGAGGCTACACCTTC CASSQETGAGGYTF
TRBJ2-7 . TRBV6-1 TGTGCCAGCAGCCAACGAGATCTTAGGGAGCAGTACTTC CASSQRDLREQYF
TRBJ2-5 TRBD2 TRBV30 TGTGCCTGGGTACCGGGGGGAGAGACCCAGTACTTC CAWVPGGETQYF
TRBJ1-1 TRBD1 TRBV4-1 TGCGCCAGCAGCCCGGGGACAGGCCGGACTGAAGCTTTCTTT CASSPGTGRTEAFF
TRBJ1-5 . TRBV2 TGTGCCAGCACGGCGGACCGGTTCAATCAGCCCCAGCATTTT CASTADRFNQPQHF
TRBJ1-1 TRBD1 TRBV11-3 TGTGCCAGCAGCCTCCAGGGGGGGAACACTGAAGCTTTCTTT CASSLQGGNTEAFF
TRBJ1-2 . TRBV18 TGTGCCAGCTCACTAGAGGGGGAAAACTATGGCTACACCTTC CASSLEGENYGYTF
TRBJ2-7 . TRBV2 TGTGCCAGCACCATCCCGTTATCCTACGAGCAGTACTTC CASTIPLSYEQYF
TRBJ2-7 . TRBV7-3 TGTGCCAGCAGCTTAGGGGCGTCCTACGAGCAGTACTTC CASSLGASYEQYF
TRBJ1-1 . TRBV9 TGTGCCAGCAGCCAAGGGGGGAGCACTGAAGCTTTCTTT CASSQGGSTEAFF
TRBJ1-1 TRBD1 TRBV6-6 TGTGCCAGCAGCCACCATAGGACAGGTCTGAACACTGAAGCTTTCTTT CASSHHRTGLNTEAFF
TRBJ2-7 . TRBV7-6 TGTGCCAGCAGCTTACGGGGAGTTTCAGACGAGCAGTACTTC CASSLRGVSDEQYF